The 12 T cell receptor beta chains presented below share a single source sample, sequenced in a study of response to subunit inactivated influenza vaccine. Each CDR3 protein gets one entry after TCRdb re-called the RT-PCR reads with MiXCR. This sample yields approximately 290,000 distinct CDR3 sequences, of which 22% are seen a single time; 10% to 13% belongs to the top ten. The specimen was PBMCs from blood, collected 21 months after vaccination. The receptors stem from a man aged 45 to 70 who received an inactivated influenza vaccine.

The CDR3 is CASAVRTQRAGYTF. In DNA, the CDR3 is TGTGCCAGCGCAGTTAGGACACAGCGGGCTGGCTACACCTTC. The chain combines TRBV2 with TRBJ1-2; a possible D gene is TRBD1 (5 bases). Between the trimmed V and J ends, which lost 8 bases and 7 bases, there was a span of 20 bases. CDR1 SNHLY and CDR2 FYNNEI come from the germline V gene. The CDR3 has 14 residues.

The chain employs TRBV28 and TRBJ2-7; 8 bases agree with TRBD2. V shed 5 bases, J shed 3 bases, and the junction held 6 bases outside the gene matches. Germline-derived CDR1 and CDR2 are MDHEN and SYDVKM. The CDR3 is 14 residues long. The DNA of the CDR3 is TGTGCCAGCAGTCAACTAGCGGACTACTACGAGCAGTACTTC. It codes for CASSQLADYYEQYF. Full variable domain (outside the CDR3, taken from reference TRBV28 and TRBJ2-7): DVKVTQSSRYLVKRTGEKVFLECVQDMDHENMFWYRQDPGLGLRLIYFSYDVKMKEKGDIPEGYSVSREKKERFSLILESASTNQTSMYLCASSQLADYYEQYFGPGTRLTVT.

In its sample, this clonotype was seen a few times. The chain is built from TRBV10-3 and TRBJ2-5; D unresolved. The CDR3 extends over 16 amino acids. V was pared by 0 bases and J by 0 bases, with 11 bases between. Germline V gives CDR1 ENHRY, CDR2 SYGVKD. Here the CDR3 DNA reads TGTGCCATCAGTGAGTCGTTGGGCGCCTACCAAGAGACCCAGTACTTC. As protein: CAISESLGAYQETQYF.

The V call is TRBV6-2 or TRBV6-3, the J call TRBJ2-3, with 7 bases lining up with TRBD2. This CDR3 is 16 amino acids long. In germline, CDR1 is MNHEY, CDR2 SVGEGT. Germline trimming cut 0 bases from V and 2 bases from J; bases unmatched to any gene: 5. In DNA, the CDR3 is TGTGCCAGCAGTTACTCCGCGGGGGACTACACAGATACGCAGTATTTT. This translates into CASSYSAGDYTDTQYF.

The genes are TRBV29-1 and TRBJ2-1; D is possibly TRBD1 or TRBD2 (5 bases each). The V gene lost 6 bases and the J gene lost 9 bases, with 18 bases spanning the gap. CDR3 length: 13 amino acids. CDR1 is SQVTM, CDR2 ANQGSEA, per germline. The CDR3 loop is CSVEVRGDGEQFF. CDR3 nucleotide sequence: TGCAGCGTCGAGGTAAGGGGAGATGGTGAGCAGTTCTTC.

This clonotype appeared a single time. This chain joins TRBV24-1 and TRBJ2-7; 7 positions agree with TRBD2. Germline trimming cut 2 bases from V and 5 bases from J; bases unmatched to any gene: 8. Germline values: CDR1 KGHDR, CDR2 SFDVKD. The CDR3 covers 15 residues. In nucleotides, the CDR3 is TGTGCCACCAGTGATTCCCTTGCAAGCGGGGACGAGCAGTACTTC. It translates to CATSDSLASGDEQYF.

CDR3 amino acids: CSADRGNTGELFF. Here the CDR3 DNA reads TGCAGCGCGGACAGGGGCAACACCGGGGAGCTGTTTTTT. The rearrangement links TRBV29-1 to TRBJ2-2, with TRBD1 matching 9 bases. The CDR3 runs 13 residues. J gave up 2 bases and V 7 bases, and 2 bases lay outside the gene matches. Germline CDR1 SQVTM, CDR2 ANQGSEA.

V usage is TRBV6-1 and J usage is TRBJ1-5; 8 nucleotides align to TRBD1. The CDR3 length is 14 residues. V was clipped by 7 bases and J by 2 bases; unmatched bases: 4. Germline assignment: CDR1 MNHNS and CDR2 SASEGT. CDR3 region: CASTGQGRNQPQHF. In DNA, the CDR3 is TGTGCCAGCACCGGACAGGGACGCAATCAGCCCCAGCATTTT.

This clonotype was observed many times. The junction differs from germline at one of its ends, possibly a read error. The chain carries TRBV2 and TRBJ2-3, with a possible D match to TRBD2 (6 bases). The CDR3 covers 12 residues. The germline V gene has CDR1 SNHLY and CDR2 FYNNEI. CDR3 in amino acids: CASSEARELARF. The CDR3 nucleotides read TGTGCCAGCAGTGAAGCTCGGGAACTAGCCCGTTTT.

This clonotype was counted only a few times. The V call is TRBV27, the J call TRBJ1-6, with TRBD1 matching 8 bases. V lost 5 bases and J lost 6; bases outside the gene matches: 12. The CDR3 spans 17 residues. Germline-derived CDR1 and CDR2 are MNHEY and SMNVEV (reference sequence). The CDR3 spells CASSIRQGTYLNSPLHF. As DNA, the CDR3 is TGTGCCAGCAGTATCCGACAGGGGACGTACCTTAATTCACCCCTCCACTTT.

The rearrangement joins TRBV6-2 or TRBV6-3 to TRBJ1-1; the match to TRBD1 covers 7 bases. In germline, CDR1 is MNHEY, CDR2 SVGEGT. The ends lost 8 bases at V and 11 bases at J; junction bases unmatched: 11. The CDR3 covers 12 residues. Written as DNA, the CDR3 is TGTGCCAGCCGAGGCAGGGGGAAAGGGGCTTTCTTT. It codes for CASRGRGKGAFF.

The chain is built from TRBV28 and TRBJ2-7; no reliable D call. Germline CDR1 is MDHEN and CDR2 is SYDVKM. The CDR3 consists of 14 residues. V lost 6 bases and J lost 2, with 14 bases in between. CDR3 amino acids: CASRVGKGPYEQYF. CDR3 sequence (DNA): TGTGCCAGCAGAGTTGGGAAAGGGCCCTACGAGCAGTACTTC.